One T cell receptor beta chain is described in this entry. Its specificity is not known. CDR1 and CDR2 from the germline V gene are MGHDK and SYGVNS. V lost 8 bases to trimming and J lost 2 bases, with 18 bases between them. The CDR3 runs to 15 residues. PCR amplification relied on 60 Vbeta primers (plus 13 Jbeta primers). Sequencing was performed with immunoSEQ multiplex PCR; in TCRdb, only in-frame clones are kept and a portion is missing. The sample holds tens of thousands of clones, around 78% seen once. This entry comes from a study of cytomegalovirus exposure and HLA in healthy donors. Findings and limits, study-wide: Researchers left out some V segments, among them TRBV6-2 and TRBV6-3, as indistinguishable. A later analysis found that most CMV-associated TCR beta chains appeared HLA-restricted.

The receptor was derived from a man younger than 35 in good health and CMV-seropositive. The chain carries TRBV25-1 and TRBJ1-1; perhaps TRBD1 as D (6 bases). Sample: PBMCs. CDR3 amino acids: CASAKEQGFNTEAFF. In DNA, the CDR3 is TGTGCCAGCGCCAAGGAACAGGGTTTTAACACTGAAGCTTTCTTT.